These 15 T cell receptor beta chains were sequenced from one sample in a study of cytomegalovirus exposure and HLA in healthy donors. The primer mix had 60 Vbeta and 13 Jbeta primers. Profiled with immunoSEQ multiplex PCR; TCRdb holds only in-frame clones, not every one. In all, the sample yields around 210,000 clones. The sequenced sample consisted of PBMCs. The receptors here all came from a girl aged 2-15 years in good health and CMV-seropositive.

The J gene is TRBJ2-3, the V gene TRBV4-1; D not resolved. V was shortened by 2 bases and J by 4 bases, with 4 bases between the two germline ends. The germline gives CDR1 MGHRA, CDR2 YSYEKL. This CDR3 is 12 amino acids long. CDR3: CASSQLADTQYF. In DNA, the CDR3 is TGCGCCAGCAGCCAACTAGCAGATACGCAGTATTTT.

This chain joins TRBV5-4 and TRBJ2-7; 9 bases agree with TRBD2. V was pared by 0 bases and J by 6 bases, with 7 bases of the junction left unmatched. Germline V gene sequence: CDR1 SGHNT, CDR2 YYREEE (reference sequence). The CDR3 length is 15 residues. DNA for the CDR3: TGTGCCAGCAGCTTGGATTGGGTTAGCGGGAGCGAGCAGTACTTC. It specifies CASSLDWVSGSEQYF.

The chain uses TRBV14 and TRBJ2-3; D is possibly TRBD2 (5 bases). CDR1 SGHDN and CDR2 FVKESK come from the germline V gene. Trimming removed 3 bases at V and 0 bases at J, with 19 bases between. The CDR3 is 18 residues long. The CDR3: CASSHRGLLTSSTDTQYF. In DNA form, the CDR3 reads TGTGCCAGCAGCCACCGTGGACTTCTTACATCTAGCACAGATACGCAGTATTTT.

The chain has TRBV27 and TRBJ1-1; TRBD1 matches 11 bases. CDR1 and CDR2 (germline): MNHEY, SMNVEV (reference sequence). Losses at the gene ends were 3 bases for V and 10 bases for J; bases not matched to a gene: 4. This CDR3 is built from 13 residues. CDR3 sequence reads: CASSFGTGGLAFF. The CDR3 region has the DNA TGTGCCAGCAGTTTTGGGACAGGGGGATTAGCTTTCTTT.

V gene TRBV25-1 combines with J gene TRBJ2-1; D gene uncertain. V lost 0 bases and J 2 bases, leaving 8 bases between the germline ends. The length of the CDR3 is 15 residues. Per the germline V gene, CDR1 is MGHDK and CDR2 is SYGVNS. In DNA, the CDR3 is TGTGCCAGCAGTGAATACGGGTCCCCCTACAATGAGCAGTTCTTC. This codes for CASSEYGSPYNEQFF.

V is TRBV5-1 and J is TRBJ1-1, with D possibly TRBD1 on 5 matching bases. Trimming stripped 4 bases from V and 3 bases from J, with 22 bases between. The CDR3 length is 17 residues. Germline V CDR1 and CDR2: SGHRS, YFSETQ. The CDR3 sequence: CASSQRGLQAFDTEAFF. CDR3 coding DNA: TGCGCCAGCAGCCAACGGGGACTCCAGGCGTTCGACACTGAAGCTTTCTTT.

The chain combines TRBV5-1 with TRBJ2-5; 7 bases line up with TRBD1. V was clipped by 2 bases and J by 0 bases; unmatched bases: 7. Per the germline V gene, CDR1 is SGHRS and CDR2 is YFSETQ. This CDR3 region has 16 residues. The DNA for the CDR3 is TGCGCCAGCAGCTTCGGGACAGTAGAAAACCAAGAGACCCAGTACTTC. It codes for CASSFGTVENQETQYF.

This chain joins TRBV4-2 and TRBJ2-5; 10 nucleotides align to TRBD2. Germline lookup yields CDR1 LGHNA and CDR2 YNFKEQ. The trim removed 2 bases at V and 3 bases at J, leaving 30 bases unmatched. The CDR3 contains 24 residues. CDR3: CASSQLLIGQASGRVVDREETQYF. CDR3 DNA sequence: TGTGCCAGCAGCCAACTTTTAATAGGGCAGGCTAGCGGGAGAGTAGTCGATCGGGAAGAGACCCAGTACTTC.

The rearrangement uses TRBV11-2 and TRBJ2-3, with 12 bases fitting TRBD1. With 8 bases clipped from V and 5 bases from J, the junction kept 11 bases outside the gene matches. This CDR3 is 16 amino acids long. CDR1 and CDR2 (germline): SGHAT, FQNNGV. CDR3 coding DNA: TGTGCCAGCCGAAAAGCCGGGACAGGGGGCAGAGATACGCAGTATTTT. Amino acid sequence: CASRKAGTGGRDTQYF.

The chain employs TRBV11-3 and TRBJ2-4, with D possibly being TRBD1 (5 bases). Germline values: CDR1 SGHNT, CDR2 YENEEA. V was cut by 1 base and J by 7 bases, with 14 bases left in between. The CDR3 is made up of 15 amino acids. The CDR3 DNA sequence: TGTGCCAGCAGCTTAGGGGCCTCAGGGCCGAACATTCAGTACTTC. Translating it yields CASSLGASGPNIQYF.

In DNA form, the CDR3 reads TGTGCCAGCAGCTTAGGAGGAGTCAATGAAAAACTGTTTTTT. Protein: CASSLGGVNEKLFF. This chain links TRBV7-9 with TRBJ1-4; D is unclear. Germline V gives CDR1 SEHNR, CDR2 FQNEAQ (reference sequence). The V gene lost 1 base and the J gene lost 5 bases, with 8 bases spanning the gap. The CDR3 covers 14 residues.

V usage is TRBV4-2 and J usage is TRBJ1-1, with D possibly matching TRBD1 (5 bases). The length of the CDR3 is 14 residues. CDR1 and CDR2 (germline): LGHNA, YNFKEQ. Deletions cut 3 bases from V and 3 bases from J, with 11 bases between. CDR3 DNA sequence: TGTGCCAGCAGCCAGGGACTAAGGGACACTGAAGCTTTCTTT. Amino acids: CASSQGLRDTEAFF.

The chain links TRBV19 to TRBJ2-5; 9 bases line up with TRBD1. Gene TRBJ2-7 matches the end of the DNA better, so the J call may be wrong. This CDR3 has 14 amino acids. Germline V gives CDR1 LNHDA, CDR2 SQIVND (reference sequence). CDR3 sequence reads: CASSTTGGRGEQYF. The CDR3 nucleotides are TGTGCCAGTAGTACGACAGGGGGTCGCGGCGAGCAGTACTTC.

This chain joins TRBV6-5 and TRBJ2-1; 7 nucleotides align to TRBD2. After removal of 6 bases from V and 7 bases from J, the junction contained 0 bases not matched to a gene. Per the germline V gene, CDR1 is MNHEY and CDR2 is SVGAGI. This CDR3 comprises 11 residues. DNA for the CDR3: TGTGCCAGCAGCGGGAGGAATGAGCAGTTCTTC. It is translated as CASSGRNEQFF.

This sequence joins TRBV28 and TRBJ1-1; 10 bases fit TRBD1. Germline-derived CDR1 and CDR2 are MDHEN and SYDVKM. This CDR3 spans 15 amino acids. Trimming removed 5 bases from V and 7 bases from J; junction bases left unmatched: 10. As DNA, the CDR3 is TGTGCCAGCAGTCCCCGGGACAGGGGACCGAATGAAGCTTTCTTT. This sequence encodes CASSPRDRGPNEAFF.